This T cell receptor (beta chain) was identified during a study of control samples from healthy donors and cancer patients. TCRdb keeps only in-frame clones here, not all; method: immunoSEQ multiplex PCR. The sample shows roughly 88,000 clones, around four fifths of them seen only once. From germline, CDR1 is MNHEY and CDR2 SVGEGT. The ends were cut back, 0 bases at V and 5 bases at J, with 11 bases in the middle. CDR3 size: 14 residues. This chain uses TRBV6-2 or TRBV6-3 with TRBJ2-7; no definite D call. What was sequenced was blood. The receptor comes from a man aged 25-45 years in good health. The CDR3 DNA sequence: TGTGCCAGCAGTTACTCAGAAGGGCTGGACGAGCAGTACTTC. Amino acids: CASSYSEGLDEQYF.